Below are 22 T cell receptor beta chains sequenced from a single sample in a study of T-cell memory formation after mild COVID-19 (dated by TCRdb to the early 2020s). The library was produced with 5' RACE. Instrument on record: Illumina NovaSeq 6000. Using fastp at Q25 and MiXCR, TCRdb reprocessed the public reads and kept productive beta chains. Merged by CDR3 protein, the rows form single entries marked with the most common genes and DNA. This sample gives about 600,000 distinct CDR3 sequences in total; less than 25% of them show up just once. Roughly 8.3% of the sample rests with the top ten. The sequencing input was PBMCs or a T cell subset sorted from them (not recorded which). These receptors all come from an adult woman who had mild COVID-19 (a few samples of this study predate the infection). The sample titles of this study are shuffled in the database, so cell type and time point are left out; the donor was told from shared clones.

This chain links TRBV9 with TRBJ2-1; 7 positions match TRBD1. Trimming cost V 0 bases and J 7 bases; bases outside gene matches: 4. The germline gives CDR1 SGDLS, CDR2 YYNGEE. CDR3 length: 14 amino acids. Written as DNA, the CDR3 is TGTGCCAGCAGCGTAGAGGGGGCCAGTAATGAGCAGTTCTTC. It yields the protein CASSVEGASNEQFF.

In its sample, this clonotype was seen a few times. The chain carries TRBV19 and TRBJ2-1; 8 bases agree with TRBD2. This CDR3 contains 13 residues. Trimming took 8 bases from V and 9 from J; bases not matched to a gene: 9. The germline CDR1 and CDR2 sequences are LNHDA and SQIVND (reference sequence). CDR3 protein: CASALRTSFEQFF. As DNA, the CDR3 is TGTGCCAGTGCTCTTAGGACTAGCTTTGAGCAGTTCTTC.

The chain employs TRBV29-1 and TRBJ1-6; D is uncertain. The germline CDR1 and CDR2 sequences are SQVTM and ANQGSEA. V was pared by 7 bases and J by 5 bases, with 12 bases between. CDR3 length: 13 residues. The CDR3 sequence: CSARSTDNSPLHF. As DNA, the CDR3 is TGCAGCGCCCGCAGCACCGATAATTCACCCCTCCACTTT.

CDR3 region: CASSLKEGVLAFF. CDR3 bases: TGTGCCAGCAGTTTAAAAGAGGGGGTGTTAGCTTTCTTT. The chain recombines TRBV12-3 or TRBV12-4 with TRBJ1-1; D may be TRBD1 (6 bases). V lost 2 bases and J 10 bases, leaving 14 bases between the germline ends. The CDR3 has 13 amino acids.

The chain recombines TRBV5-1 with TRBJ1-2, with D hard to call. Germline lookup yields CDR1 SGHRS and CDR2 YFSETQ. The V and J ends lost 4 bases and 1 base respectively, with 20 bases between them. The CDR3 runs 17 residues. The CDR3 region has the DNA TGCGCCAGCAGCCCCATAAGCGGCAGCCCTTATAACTATGGCTACACCTTC. This codes for CASSPISGSPYNYGYTF.

The genes are TRBV5-4 and TRBJ2-7; D unclear. CDR1 is SGHNT and CDR2 is YYREEE in the germline V gene (reference sequence). The ends were cut back, 4 bases at V and 0 bases at J, with 11 bases in the middle. This CDR3 contains 14 residues. CDR3 residues: CASSDPFSSYEQYF. CDR3 DNA sequence: TGTGCCAGCAGCGACCCCTTTAGCTCCTACGAGCAGTACTTC.

This clonotype came up a few times. This chain joins TRBV20-1 and TRBJ1-1; tentative D call: TRBD1 (6 bases). The CDR3 spans 12 residues. With 6 bases removed from V and 13 bases from J, the gap between germline ends came to 21 bases. The germline gives CDR1 DFQATT, CDR2 SNEGSKA (reference sequence). CDR3 sequence: CSALPGHGAVFF. For the CDR3, the DNA is TGCAGTGCCCTTCCGGGACACGGAGCTGTTTTCTTT.

J is TRBJ2-3 and V is TRBV3-1; the D gene is possibly TRBD1 (5 bases). Trimming removed 1 base at V and 2 bases at J, with 10 bases between. The germline CDR1 and CDR2 sequences are LGHDT and YNNKEL (reference sequence). The CDR3 sequence is 15 residues long. CDR3 in DNA: TGTGCCAGCAGCCAAGTGGCCAGGGACACAGATACGCAGTATTTT. This codes for CASSQVARDTDTQYF.

This clonotype was seen repeatedly, ten times or more. The rearrangement joins TRBV27 to TRBJ2-1; 7 bases agree with TRBD2. From germline, CDR1 is MNHEY and CDR2 SMNVEV (reference sequence). The CDR3 is 15 amino acids. V was pared by 5 bases and J by 3 bases, with 7 bases of the junction left unmatched. CDR3 loop: CASSLSAGNYNEQFF. The CDR3 DNA follows: TGTGCCAGCAGTCTCTCAGCGGGGAACTACAATGAGCAGTTCTTC.

This clonotype showed up just a few times. DNA for the CDR3: TGTGCCAGCAGCCCGAGACTAGCGGGGCTCTACGAGCAGTACTTC. Encoded protein: CASSPRLAGLYEQYF. The rearrangement uses TRBV12-3 or TRBV12-4 and TRBJ2-7, with 11 positions matching TRBD2. V was clipped by 6 bases and J by 3 bases; unmatched bases: 7. The CDR3 extends over 15 amino acids.

V usage is TRBV12-3 or TRBV12-4 and J usage is TRBJ2-1, with D possibly matching TRBD1 (5 bases). Trimming pared 2 bases from V and 10 bases from J, leaving 9 bases between. This CDR3 has 12 amino acids. In DNA, the CDR3 is TGTGCCAGCAGTTTACAGGGATGGGAGCAGTTCTTC. Amino acid sequence: CASSLQGWEQFF.

This clonotype was seen a handful of times. This chain links TRBV7-2 with TRBJ2-5; D may be TRBD1 (6 bases). The V end lost 5 bases, the J end lost 4 bases, and 20 bases lay between the germline ends. This CDR3 region has 16 residues. Looked up from germline, CDR1 is SGHTA and CDR2 is FQGNSA. CDR3 sequence reads: CASSPRWAGDPETQYF. In nucleotides, the CDR3 is TGTGCCAGCAGCCCCCGGTGGGCAGGGGACCCAGAGACCCAGTACTTC. Filled out from reference TRBV7-2 and TRBJ2-5, the complete variable domain reads GAGVSQSPSNKVTEKGKDVELRCDPISGHTALYWYRQSLGQGLEFLIYFQGNSAPDKSGLPSDRFSAERTGGSVSTLTIQRTQQEDSAVYLCASSPRWAGDPETQYFGPGTRLLVL.

This clonotype was seen more than once but under ten times. The chain combines TRBV2 with TRBJ1-2, with D perhaps TRBD1 (6 bases). CDR1 is SNHLY, CDR2 FYNNEI, per germline. CDR3 size: 15 residues. Trimming pared 6 bases from V and 3 bases from J, leaving 17 bases between. This CDR3 reads CASRVWGTRDYGYTF. The DNA of the CDR3 is TGTGCCAGCAGGGTCTGGGGGACAAGGGACTATGGCTACACCTTC.

This clonotype was recorded once. V usage is TRBV15 and J usage is TRBJ2-7, with 9 bases that match TRBD1. V was pared by 1 base and J by 3 bases, with 4 bases of the junction left unmatched. Germline V gene lookup returns CDR1 LNHNV and CDR2 YYDKDF (reference sequence). CDR3 length equals 15 residues. The CDR3 DNA reads as TGTGCCACCAGCAGAGCCGGGACAGGGATCTACGAGCAGTACTTC. Amino acid sequence: CATSRAGTGIYEQYF. Full variable domain (missing parts from reference TRBV15 and TRBJ2-7): DAMVIQNPRYQVTQFGKPVTLSCSQTLNHNVMYWYQQKSSQAPKLLFHYYDKDFNNEADTPDNFQSRRPNTSFCFLDIRSPGLGDTAMYLCATSRAGTGIYEQYFGPGTRLTVT.

This clonotype has only a few counts. This sequence joins TRBV15 and TRBJ2-2; D is unclear. The CDR3 has 16 amino acids. Germline V gene sequence: CDR1 LNHNV, CDR2 YYDKDF (reference sequence). The germline V and J ends were trimmed by 0 bases and 0 bases, with 8 bases remaining between them. CDR3 protein: CATSRDSRSNTGELFF. CDR3 nucleotide sequence: TGTGCCACCAGCAGAGATAGCCGGTCGAACACCGGGGAGCTGTTTTTT.

The chain is built from TRBV18 and TRBJ1-1, with unresolved D. Between the trimmed V and J ends, which lost 1 base and 4 bases, there was a span of 7 bases. CDR1 is KGHSH and CDR2 is LQKENI in the germline V gene. The CDR3 is 13 residues long. CDR3 sequence: CASSPLGVTEAFF. The CDR3 DNA is TGTGCCAGCTCACCACTCGGGGTCACTGAAGCTTTCTTT.

This chain links TRBV11-2 with TRBJ2-5; 11 bases fit TRBD2. J gave up 6 bases and V 5 bases, and 5 bases lay outside the gene matches. Per germline, CDR1 SGHAT and CDR2 FQNNGV. The CDR3 is 14 amino acids. The CDR3 is CASSRTSGGKTQYF. The CDR3 DNA reads as TGTGCCAGCAGCCGCACTAGCGGGGGAAAGACCCAGTACTTC.

This clonotype was recorded a few times. This chain links TRBV20-1 with TRBJ2-1; 7 bases match TRBD1. The ends lost 3 bases at V and 4 bases at J; junction bases unmatched: 6. The CDR3 extends over 14 amino acids. Germline V gene data show CDR1 as DFQATT and CDR2 as SNEGSKA (reference sequence). CDR3 coding DNA: TGCAGTGCTAGGTCTAACAGGGGTTACAATGAGCAGTTCTTC. This sequence encodes CSARSNRGYNEQFF.

This chain connects TRBV4-2 to TRBJ2-1; no definite D call. Between the trimmed V and J ends, which lost 3 bases and 5 bases, there was a span of 5 bases. The CDR3 totals 12 residues. Germline V lookup: CDR1 LGHNA, CDR2 YNFKEQ. The CDR3 DNA follows: TGTGCCAGCAGCCACGAGAACAATGAGCAGTTCTTC. Translation gives CASSHENNEQFF.

By share of the sample, this clonotype is medium-sized. The chain couples TRBV12-3 or TRBV12-4 to TRBJ1-5, with D tentatively TRBD1 (6 bases). The CDR3 is 14 residues long. V gave up 3 bases and J gave up 4 bases, with 10 bases separating them. The CDR3 here is CASSFKGGNQPQHF. The CDR3 coding sequence is TGTGCCAGCAGTTTTAAGGGGGGGAATCAGCCCCAGCATTTT.

This clonotype has just a few counts. The V gene is TRBV20-1, the J gene TRBJ2-7; D may be TRBD1 (7 bases). The CDR3 consists of 13 residues. V was shortened by 6 bases and J by 0 bases, with 12 bases between the two germline ends. Germline V gene lookup returns CDR1 DFQATT and CDR2 SNEGSKA (reference sequence). CDR3 in amino acids: CSARRDSSYEQYF. CDR3 nucleotides: TGCAGTGCAAGGCGGGACAGCTCCTACGAGCAGTACTTC.

This chain connects TRBV18 to TRBJ1-5, with 9 bases lining up with TRBD1. Germline V CDR1 and CDR2: KGHSH, LQKENI. V shed 3 bases, J shed 9 bases, and the junction held 9 bases outside the gene matches. CDR3 size: 15 residues. The CDR3 is CASSPGQGTSGPQHF. For the CDR3, the DNA is TGTGCCAGCTCACCCGGACAGGGGACCTCAGGGCCCCAGCATTTT.